The rows below give T cell receptor beta chains drawn from one sample of a study of vaccination and CD4 T cells after COVID-19. No cognate antigen is known for these TCRs. Via MiXCR, TCRdb re-called the PCR reads, giving one row per CDR3 protein. The sample shows about 17,000 distinct CDR3 sequences, 45% to 65% of them seen only once. Sample: CD4+ T cells from blood, cultured in vitro. These receptors were taken from a human donor who had recovered from COVID-19. CDR3s include the opening cysteine and the closing phenylalanine or tryptophan. Each record gives: V gene, CDR3 length, clone size, D gene, J gene, CDR3 protein, CDR3 DNA. The D gene is left open where the match is weak. Part of the rows lack a size; the others show once, few, many or a class for expanded clones.

>TRBV4-3|16|medium-sized|.|TRBJ1-3
CASSQDNRLSGNTIYF
TGCGCCAGCAGCCAAGATAACAGGTTATCTGGAAACACCATATATTTT
>TRBV11-3|14|.|TRBD2|TRBJ2-5
CATAGGQAKETQYF
TGTGCCACTGCGGGGGGGCAGGCCAAGGAGACCCAGTACTTC
>TRBV6-2/TRBV6-3|15|.|.|TRBJ2-4
CASSTTGITKNIQYF
TGTGCCAGCAGTACCACAGGGATTACCAAAAACATTCAGTACTTC
>TRBV18|14|.|TRBD2|TRBJ2-7
CASSRRGESYEQYF
TGTGCCAGCTCCCGGCGGGGGGAATCCTACGAGCAGTACTTC
>TRBV4-1|16|.|TRBD1|TRBJ2-7
CASSQGGQAKFYEQYF
TGCGCCAGCAGCCAGGGGGGACAGGCCAAGTTTTACGAGCAGTACTTC
>TRBV7-2|14|.|.|TRBJ2-7
CASSFARQAGEQYF
TGTGCCAGCAGTTTCGCGAGGCAGGCGGGCGAGCAGTACTTC
>TRBV20-1|14|few|TRBD1|TRBJ1-2
CSATLPGQPYGYTF
TGCAGTGCAACTTTACCGGGACAGCCCTATGGCTACACCTTC
>TRBV7-6|13|.|TRBD1|TRBJ1-2
CASSFPGGYGYTF
TGTGCCAGCAGCTTTCCAGGGGGCTATGGCTACACCTTC
>TRBV6-2/TRBV6-3|19|few|.|TRBJ1-1
CASSYSIVGPSAAAAEAFF
TGTGCCAGCAGTTACTCGATTGTAGGGCCGAGTGCCGCCGCCGCTGAAGCTTTCTTT
>TRBV15|14|few|.|TRBJ1-6
CATSRGQGQSPLHF
TGTGCCACCTCCCGGGGGCAGGGCCAATCACCCCTCCACTTT
>TRBV7-7|14|.|.|TRBJ2-3
CASSQSGLTDTQYF
TGTGCTAGCAGCCAAAGCGGGCTCACAGATACGCAGTATTTT
>TRBV7-3|16|few|.|TRBJ1-1
CASSLNPRGAHTEAFF
TGTGCCAGCAGCTTAAACCCGCGGGGGGCGCACACTGAAGCTTTCTTT
>TRBV4-1|17|.|TRBD2|TRBJ2-1
CASRTYPTTSGGNEQFF
TGCGCCAGCAGGACCTACCCCACGACTAGCGGGGGCAATGAGCAGTTCTTC
>TRBV19|15|once|.|TRBJ1-5
CASKKYPVGNQPQHF
TGTGCCAGTAAGAAATACCCCGTGGGCAATCAGCCCCAGCATTTT
>TRBV15|16|few|.|TRBJ1-2
CATSRDLLVGSYGYTF
TGTGCCACCAGCAGAGATCTTCTGGTGGGAAGCTATGGCTACACCTTC
>TRBV7-9|17|.|TRBD1|TRBJ2-6
CASSRTGLSSGANVLTF
TGTGCCAGCAGCCGGACAGGGCTGAGCTCTGGGGCCAACGTCCTGACTTTC
>TRBV20-1|14|.|TRBD1|TRBJ1-1
CSARDGTVNTEAFF
TGCAGTGCTAGAGACGGGACAGTAAACACTGAAGCTTTCTTT
>TRBV7-9|16|.|.|TRBJ2-3
CASSLAIVGGTDTQYF
TGTGCCAGCAGCTTAGCTATTGTTGGGGGCACAGATACGCAGTATTTT
>TRBV20-1|11|few|.|TRBJ2-5
CSARVLETQYF
TGCAGTGCTAGAGTTTTGGAGACCCAGTACTTC
>TRBV4-1|16|.|TRBD2|TRBJ2-7
CASSQEVYGGAYEQYF
TGCGCCAGCAGCCAAGAAGTATACGGGGGGGCATACGAGCAGTACTTC
>TRBV7-6|16|.|.|TRBJ2-5
CASSKQPGHGEETQYF
TGTGCTAGCAGCAAGCAACCGGGACACGGTGAAGAGACCCAGTACTTC
>TRBV11-3|12|.|.|TRBJ2-7
CASSPDSCEQYF
TGTGCCAGCAGCCCCGACAGCTGCGAGCAGTACTTC
>TRBV2|14|once|.|TRBJ1-2
CASSGGSGESGYTF
TGTGCCAGCAGTGGGGGCTCCGGGGAAAGTGGCTACACCTTC
>TRBV15|15|few|.|TRBJ2-7
CATSRGGTQAYEQYF
TGTGCCACCAGCAGAGGGGGGACGCAGGCCTACGAGCAGTACTTC
>TRBV6-1|14|.|.|TRBJ2-7
CASRTAGRTYEQYF
TGTGCCAGCAGGACGGCGGGGAGGACCTACGAGCAGTACTTC
>TRBV20-1|16|.|TRBD1|TRBJ1-2
CSAREGLGQNFNGYTF
TGCAGTGCTAGAGAGGGATTGGGACAGAACTTCAATGGCTACACCTTC
>TRBV7-2|12|.|.|TRBJ1-1
CASSFMGTEAFF
TGTGCCAGCAGCTTCATGGGAACTGAAGCTTTCTTT
>TRBV20-1|11|.|.|TRBJ1-1
CSARDPAGVLF
TGCAGTGCTAGAGATCCGGCCGGGGTCCTATTT
>TRBV6-2/TRBV6-3|17|.|.|TRBJ1-2
CASSPRQGDYSNYGYTF
TGTGCCAGCAGTCCCCGGCAGGGCGACTATTCTAACTATGGCTACACCTTC
>TRBV6-5|19|.|TRBD2|TRBJ2-1
CASSYNGASGGRVDNEQFF
TGTGCCAGCAGTTACAACGGGGCTAGCGGGGGGCGGGTAGACAATGAGCAGTTCTTC
>TRBV6-1|13|.|.|TRBJ2-7
CASNFGASYEQYF
TGTGCCAGCAATTTCGGGGCGTCCTACGAGCAGTACTTC
>TRBV27|17|.|.|TRBJ1-5
CASSWDTATRGNQPQHF
TGTGCCAGCAGTTGGGATACGGCAACCCGGGGCAATCAGCCCCAGCATTTT
>TRBV2|14|.|.|TRBJ2-5
CASSRTRSQETQYF
TGTGCCAGCAGTCGAACCCGTTCCCAAGAGACCCAGTACTTC